The clone carrying this T cell receptor beta chain was seen only once. The record originates from a study of blood T cell repertoires in COVID-19. Study overall: The study drew acute and convalescent COVID-19 samples from the United States, Italy and Spain. From T cells, B-cell-depleted T cells, or PBMCs came the material, which was cDNA or gDNA.

Per the authors' pipeline: The authors estimated nucleated cell counts from reference gene primer amplification. Profiled with immunoSEQ multiplex PCR; TCRdb holds only in-frame clones, not every one. The DNA was the basis for D and trimming; V, J and clone size are from that table. The data contain more than 140,000 clones, 70% to 90% of them singletons. The CDR3 spans 15 residues. V shed 4 bases and J 11 bases; nucleotides not matched to a gene: 16. Per germline, CDR1 MDHEN and CDR2 SYDVKM. V gene TRBV28 combines with J gene TRBJ1-1; 7 positions agree with TRBD1. The specimen sequenced was peripheral blood. This clonotype originated in a woman in her sixties with acute or convalescent COVID-19. In DNA, the CDR3 is TGTGCCAGCAGTTCCGGGACAGCGGTAGGGGGAGTCGCTTTCTTT. Amino acid sequence: CASSSGTAVGGVAFF.